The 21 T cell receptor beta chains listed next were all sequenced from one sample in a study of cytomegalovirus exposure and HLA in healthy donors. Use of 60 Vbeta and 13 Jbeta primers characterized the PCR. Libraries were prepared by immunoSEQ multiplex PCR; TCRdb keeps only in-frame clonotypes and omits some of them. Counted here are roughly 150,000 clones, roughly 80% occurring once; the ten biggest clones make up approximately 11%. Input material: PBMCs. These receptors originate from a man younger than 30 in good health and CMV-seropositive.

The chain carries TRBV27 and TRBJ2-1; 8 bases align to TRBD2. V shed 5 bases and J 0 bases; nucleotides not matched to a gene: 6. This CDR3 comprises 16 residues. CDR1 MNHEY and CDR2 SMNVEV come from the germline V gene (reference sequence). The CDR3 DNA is TGTGCCAGCAGTCCTAATAGCGGGGTCTCCTACAATGAGCAGTTCTTC. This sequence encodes CASSPNSGVSYNEQFF.

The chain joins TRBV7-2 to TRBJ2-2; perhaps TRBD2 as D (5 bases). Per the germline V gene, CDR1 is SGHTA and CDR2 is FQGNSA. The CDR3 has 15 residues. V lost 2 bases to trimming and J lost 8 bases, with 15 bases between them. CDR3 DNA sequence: TGTGCCAGCAGCTTAAACGTCCGGGGATCGGGGGAGCTGTTTTTT. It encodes CASSLNVRGSGELFF.

The CDR3: CASSDVGFTQYF. CDR3 DNA sequence: TGCGCCAGCAGTGATGTCGGTTTCACGCAGTATTTT. J is TRBJ2-3 and V is TRBV10-1; D unresolved. Trimming stripped 3 bases from V and 9 bases from J, with 10 bases between. This CDR3 is built from 12 residues. The germline gives CDR1 WNHNN, CDR2 SYGVQD (reference sequence).

Written as DNA, the CDR3 is TGTGCCAGTAGTCGCCCGGACAGTTTGGGCACCGGGGAGCTGTTTTTT. Translating gives CASSRPDSLGTGELFF. The chain is built from TRBV19 and TRBJ2-2; tentatively, D is TRBD1 (6 bases). The CDR3 consists of 16 residues. V lost 5 bases and J lost 4, with 17 bases in between. Germline assignment: CDR1 LNHDA and CDR2 SQIVND (reference sequence).

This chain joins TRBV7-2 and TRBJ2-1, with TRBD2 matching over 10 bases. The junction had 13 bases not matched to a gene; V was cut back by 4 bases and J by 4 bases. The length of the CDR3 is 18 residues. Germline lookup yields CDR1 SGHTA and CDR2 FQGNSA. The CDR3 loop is CASSSTSGRARGYNEQFF. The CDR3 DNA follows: TGTGCCAGCAGCTCCACCAGCGGGAGGGCCCGTGGGTACAATGAGCAGTTCTTC.

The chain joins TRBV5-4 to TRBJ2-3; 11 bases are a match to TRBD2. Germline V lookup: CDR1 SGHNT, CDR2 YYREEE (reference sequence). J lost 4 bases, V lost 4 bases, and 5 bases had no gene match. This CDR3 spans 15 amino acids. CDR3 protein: CASSPTSGSPDTQYF. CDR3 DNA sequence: TGTGCCAGCAGCCCTACTAGCGGGAGTCCAGATACGCAGTATTTT. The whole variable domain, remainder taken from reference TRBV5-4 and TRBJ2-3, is ETGVTQSPTHLIKTRGQQVTLRCSSQSGHNTVSWYQQALGQGPQFIFQYYREEENGRGNFPPRFSGLQFPNYSSELNVNALELDDSALYLCASSPTSGSPDTQYFGPGTRLTVL.

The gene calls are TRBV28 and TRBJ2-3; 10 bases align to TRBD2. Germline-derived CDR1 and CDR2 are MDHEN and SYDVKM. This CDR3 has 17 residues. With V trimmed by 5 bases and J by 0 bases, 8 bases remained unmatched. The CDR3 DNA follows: TGTGCCAGCAGTAGACTAGCGGGTAGTGCTAGCACAGATACGCAGTATTTT. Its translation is CASSRLAGSASTDTQYF.

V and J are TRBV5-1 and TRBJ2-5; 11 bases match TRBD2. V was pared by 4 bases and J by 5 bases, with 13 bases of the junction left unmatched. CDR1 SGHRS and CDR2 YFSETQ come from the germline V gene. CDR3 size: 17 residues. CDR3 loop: CASSPWGSGRARETQYF. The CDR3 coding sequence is TGCGCCAGCAGCCCCTGGGGTAGCGGGAGGGCCCGGGAGACCCAGTACTTC. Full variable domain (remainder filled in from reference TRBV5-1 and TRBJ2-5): KAGVTQTPRYLIKTRGQQVTLSCSPISGHRSVSWYQQTPGQGLQFLFEYFSETQRNKGNFPGRFSGRQFSNSRSEMNVSTLELGDSALYLCASSPWGSGRARETQYFGPGTRLLVL.

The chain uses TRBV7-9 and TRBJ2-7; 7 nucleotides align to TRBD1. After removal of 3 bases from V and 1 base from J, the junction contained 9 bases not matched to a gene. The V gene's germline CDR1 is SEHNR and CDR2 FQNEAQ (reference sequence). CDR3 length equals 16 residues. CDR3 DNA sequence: TGTGCCAGCAGCTTGGTAGTTGGGACAGCTTCCTACGAGCAGTACTTC. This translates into CASSLVVGTASYEQYF.

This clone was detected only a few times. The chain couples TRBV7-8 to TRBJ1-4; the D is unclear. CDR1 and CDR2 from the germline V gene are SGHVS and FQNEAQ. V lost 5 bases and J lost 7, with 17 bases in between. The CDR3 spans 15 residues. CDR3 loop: CASSPPQLEGEKLFF. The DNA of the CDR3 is TGTGCCAGCAGCCCCCCCCAACTGGAGGGTGAAAAACTGTTTTTT.

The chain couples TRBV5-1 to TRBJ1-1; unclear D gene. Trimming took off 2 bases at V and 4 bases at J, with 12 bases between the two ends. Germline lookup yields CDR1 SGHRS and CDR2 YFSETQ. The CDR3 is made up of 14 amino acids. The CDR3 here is CASSFTWGGTEAFF. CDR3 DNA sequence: TGCGCCAGCAGCTTCACTTGGGGAGGCACTGAAGCTTTCTTT.

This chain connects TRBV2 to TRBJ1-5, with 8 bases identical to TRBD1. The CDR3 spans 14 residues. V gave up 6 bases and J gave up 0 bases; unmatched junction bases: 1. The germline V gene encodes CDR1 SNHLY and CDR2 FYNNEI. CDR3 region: CASRGQASNQPQHF. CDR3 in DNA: TGTGCCAGCAGGGGACAGGCTAGCAATCAGCCCCAGCATTTT.

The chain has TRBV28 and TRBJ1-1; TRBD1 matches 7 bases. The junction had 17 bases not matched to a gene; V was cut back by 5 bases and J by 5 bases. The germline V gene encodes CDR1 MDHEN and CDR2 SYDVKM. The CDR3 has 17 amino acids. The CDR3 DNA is TGTGCCAGCAGTCCCCCAGTTCCAGGTGGGGACAGTACTGAAGCTTTCTTT. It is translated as CASSPPVPGGDSTEAFF. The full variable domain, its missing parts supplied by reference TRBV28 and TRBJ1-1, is DVKVTQSSRYLVKRTGEKVFLECVQDMDHENMFWYRQDPGLGLRLIYFSYDVKMKEKGDIPEGYSVSREKKERFSLILESASTNQTSMYLCASSPPVPGGDSTEAFFGQGTRLTVV.

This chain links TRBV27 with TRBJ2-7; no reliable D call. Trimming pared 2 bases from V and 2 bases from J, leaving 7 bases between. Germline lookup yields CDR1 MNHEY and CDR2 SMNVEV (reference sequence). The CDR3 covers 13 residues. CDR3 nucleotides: TGTGCCAGCAGTTTAGGCATCACCTACGAGCAGTACTTC. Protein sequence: CASSLGITYEQYF.

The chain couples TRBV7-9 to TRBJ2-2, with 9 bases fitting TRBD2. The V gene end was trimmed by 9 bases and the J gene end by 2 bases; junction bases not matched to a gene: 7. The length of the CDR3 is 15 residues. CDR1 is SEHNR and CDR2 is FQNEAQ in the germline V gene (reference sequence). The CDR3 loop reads CASPVTSGNTGELFF. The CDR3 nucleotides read TGTGCCAGTCCCGTGACTAGCGGAAACACCGGGGAGCTGTTTTTT.

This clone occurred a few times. CDR3 in DNA: TGTGCCAGCAGCTTAGGACTAGCGGGAAGGGAGCAGTACTTC. The encoded protein is CASSLGLAGREQYF. J is TRBJ2-7 and V is TRBV13, with TRBD2 identical over 10 bases. The V segment lost 0 bases and the J segment 7 bases; nucleotides outside the gene matches: 3. This CDR3 spans 14 amino acids. Germline V CDR1 and CDR2: PRHDT, FYEKMQ (reference sequence).

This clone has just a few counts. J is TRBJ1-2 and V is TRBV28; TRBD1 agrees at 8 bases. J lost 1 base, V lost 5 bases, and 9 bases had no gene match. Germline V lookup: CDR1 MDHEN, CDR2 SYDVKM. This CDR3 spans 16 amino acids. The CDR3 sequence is CASSRTGLTFNYGYTF. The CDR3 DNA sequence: TGTGCCAGCAGTCGGACAGGGCTTACCTTTAACTATGGCTACACCTTC.

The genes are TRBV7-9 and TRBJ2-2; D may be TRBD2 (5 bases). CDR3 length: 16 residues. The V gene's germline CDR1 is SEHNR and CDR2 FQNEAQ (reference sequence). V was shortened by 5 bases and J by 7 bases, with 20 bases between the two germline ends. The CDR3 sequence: CASSPKSGLPNGELFF. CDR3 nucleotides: TGTGCCAGCAGCCCAAAGTCGGGATTACCCAACGGGGAGCTGTTTTTT.

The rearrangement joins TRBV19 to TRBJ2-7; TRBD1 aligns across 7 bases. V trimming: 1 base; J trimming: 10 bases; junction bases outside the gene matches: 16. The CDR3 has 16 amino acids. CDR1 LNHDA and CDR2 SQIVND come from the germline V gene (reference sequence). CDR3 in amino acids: CASSIAVGVPGGRQYF. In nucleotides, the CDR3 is TGTGCCAGTAGTATAGCAGTGGGGGTCCCAGGGGGACGTCAGTACTTC.

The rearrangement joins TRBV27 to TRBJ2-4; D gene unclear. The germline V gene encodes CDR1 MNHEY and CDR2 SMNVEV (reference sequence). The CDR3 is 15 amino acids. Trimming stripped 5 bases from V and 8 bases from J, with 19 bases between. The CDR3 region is CASSQIRHPPYIQYF. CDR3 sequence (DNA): TGTGCCAGCAGTCAAATCCGACACCCCCCGTACATTCAGTACTTC.

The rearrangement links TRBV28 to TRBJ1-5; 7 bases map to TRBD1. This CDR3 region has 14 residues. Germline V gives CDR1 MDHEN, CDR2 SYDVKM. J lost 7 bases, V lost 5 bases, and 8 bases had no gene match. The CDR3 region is CASSPTGAGQPQHF. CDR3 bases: TGTGCCAGCAGTCCTACAGGGGCAGGCCAGCCCCAGCATTTT.